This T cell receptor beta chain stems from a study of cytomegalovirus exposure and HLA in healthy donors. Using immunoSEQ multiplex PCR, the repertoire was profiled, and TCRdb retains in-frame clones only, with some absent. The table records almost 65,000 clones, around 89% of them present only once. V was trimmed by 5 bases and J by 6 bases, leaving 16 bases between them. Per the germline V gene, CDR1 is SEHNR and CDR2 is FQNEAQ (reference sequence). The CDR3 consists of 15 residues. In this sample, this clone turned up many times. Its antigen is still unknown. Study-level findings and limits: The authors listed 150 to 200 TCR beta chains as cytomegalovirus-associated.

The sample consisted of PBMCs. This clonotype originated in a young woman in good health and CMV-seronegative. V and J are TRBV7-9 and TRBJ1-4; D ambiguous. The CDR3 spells CASSPTSPGDEKLFF. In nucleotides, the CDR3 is TGTGCCAGCAGCCCAACAAGCCCGGGTGATGAAAAACTGTTTTTT.